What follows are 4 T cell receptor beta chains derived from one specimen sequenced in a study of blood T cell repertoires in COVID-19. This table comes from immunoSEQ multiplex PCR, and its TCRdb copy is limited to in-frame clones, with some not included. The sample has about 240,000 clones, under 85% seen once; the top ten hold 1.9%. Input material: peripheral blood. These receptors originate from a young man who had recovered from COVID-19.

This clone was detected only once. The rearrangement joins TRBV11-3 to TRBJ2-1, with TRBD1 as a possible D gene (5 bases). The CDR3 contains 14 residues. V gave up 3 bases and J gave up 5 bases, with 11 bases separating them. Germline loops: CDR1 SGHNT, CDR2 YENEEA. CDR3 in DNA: TGTGCCAGCAGCTTTCGCGCGGACAACAATGAGCAGTTCTTC. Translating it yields CASSFRADNNEQFF.

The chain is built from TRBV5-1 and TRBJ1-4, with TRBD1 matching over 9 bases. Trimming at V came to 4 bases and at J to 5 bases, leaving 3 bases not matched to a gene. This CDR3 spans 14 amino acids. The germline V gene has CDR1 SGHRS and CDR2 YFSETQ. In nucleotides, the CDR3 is TGCGCCAGCAGCCCCGGGACAGGGAATGAAAAACTGTTTTTT. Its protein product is CASSPGTGNEKLFF.

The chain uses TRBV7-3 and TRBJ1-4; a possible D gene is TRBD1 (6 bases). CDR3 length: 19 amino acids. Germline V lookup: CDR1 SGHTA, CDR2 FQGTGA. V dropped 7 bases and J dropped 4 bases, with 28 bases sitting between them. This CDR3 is CASNPKGRQVLYSNEKLFF. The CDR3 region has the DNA TGTGCCAGCAACCCGAAGGGACGACAGGTTCTGTATAGTAATGAAAAACTGTTTTTT.

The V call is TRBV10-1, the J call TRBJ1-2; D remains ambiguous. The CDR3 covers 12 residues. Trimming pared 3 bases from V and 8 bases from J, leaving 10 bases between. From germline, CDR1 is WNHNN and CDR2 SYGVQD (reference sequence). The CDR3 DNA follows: TGCGCCAGCAGTGACGGGCGGAGGGGCTACACCTTC. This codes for CASSDGRRGYTF.